This T cell receptor (beta chain) was captured in a study of cytomegalovirus exposure and HLA in healthy donors. Overall study results and limits: Whilst most TCR sequences proved rare, a subset of public TCRs occurred across many donors.

Notes on this clone: Its antigen is unknown.

Trimming took 2 bases from V and 10 from J; bases not matched to a gene: 7. This CDR3 has 14 residues. CDR1 and CDR2 (germline): KGHSH, LQKENI. Primers for the PCR totalled 60 Vbeta and 13 Jbeta. Clones were read by immunoSEQ multiplex PCR, and TCRdb kept only the in-frame ones, dropping some. The repertoire holds roughly 130,000 clones, with 55% to 75% as singletons. This clonotype was sampled from a man under 40 in good health and CMV-seropositive. The V and J genes are TRBV18 and TRBJ2-1, with TRBD2 matching 8 bases. The sequencing sample was made of PBMCs. The CDR3 nucleotides read TGTGCCAGCTCACCAACACGGGAGGGCCTGGAGCAGTTCTTC. It specifies CASSPTREGLEQFF.